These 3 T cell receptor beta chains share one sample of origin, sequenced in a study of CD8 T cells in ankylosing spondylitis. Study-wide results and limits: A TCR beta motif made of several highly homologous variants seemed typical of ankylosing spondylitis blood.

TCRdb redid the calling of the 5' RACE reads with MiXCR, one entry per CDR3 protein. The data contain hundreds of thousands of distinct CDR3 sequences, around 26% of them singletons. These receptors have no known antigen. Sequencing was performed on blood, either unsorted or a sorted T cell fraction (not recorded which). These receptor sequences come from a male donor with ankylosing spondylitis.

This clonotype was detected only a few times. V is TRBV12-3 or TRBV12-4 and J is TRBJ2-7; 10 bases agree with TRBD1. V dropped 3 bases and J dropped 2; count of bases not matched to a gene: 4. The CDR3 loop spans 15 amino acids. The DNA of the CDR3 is TGTGCCAGCAGTTTTTCCGGGACAGGGGCCTACGAGCAGTACTTC. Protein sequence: CASSFSGTGAYEQYF.

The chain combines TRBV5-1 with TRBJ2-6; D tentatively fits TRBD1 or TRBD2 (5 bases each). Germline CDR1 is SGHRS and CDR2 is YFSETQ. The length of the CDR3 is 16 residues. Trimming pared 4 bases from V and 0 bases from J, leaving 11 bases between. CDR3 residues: CASSRDASSGANVLTF. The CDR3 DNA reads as TGCGCCAGCAGCCGGGACGCGAGCTCTGGGGCCAACGTCCTGACTTTC.

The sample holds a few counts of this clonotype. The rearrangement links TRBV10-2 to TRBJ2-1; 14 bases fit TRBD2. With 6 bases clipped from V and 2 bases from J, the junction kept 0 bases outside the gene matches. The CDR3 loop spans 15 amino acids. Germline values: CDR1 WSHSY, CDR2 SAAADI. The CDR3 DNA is TGCGCCAGCAGGGGACTAGCGGGGGCCTACAATGAGCAGTTCTTC. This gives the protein CASRGLAGAYNEQFF.